This TCR beta chain was identified in a study of blood T cell repertoires in COVID-19. Study at large: Italy, Spain and the United States were the sources of the convalescent and acute COVID-19 samples.

In the authors' methods: Cell counts per sample came from amplifying reference gene primers. Produced via immunoSEQ multiplex PCR; TCRdb's table is partial and in-frame only. V and J calls and clone size are as listed in that table; D and trimming were resolved from the DNA. The sample holds over 130,000 clones, about 90% seen once. The CDR3 extends over 14 amino acids. Germline CDR1 SNHLY, CDR2 FYNNEI. Trimming at V came to 6 bases and at J to 1 base, leaving 3 bases not matched to a gene. The receptor comes from a woman aged 80 or over with acute or convalescent COVID-19. V usage is TRBV2 and J usage is TRBJ2-3; 8 bases are shared with TRBD1. Material: peripheral blood. The CDR3 region is CASSGQGGTDTQYF. Here the CDR3 DNA reads TGTGCCAGCAGCGGACAGGGAGGCACAGATACGCAGTATTTT.